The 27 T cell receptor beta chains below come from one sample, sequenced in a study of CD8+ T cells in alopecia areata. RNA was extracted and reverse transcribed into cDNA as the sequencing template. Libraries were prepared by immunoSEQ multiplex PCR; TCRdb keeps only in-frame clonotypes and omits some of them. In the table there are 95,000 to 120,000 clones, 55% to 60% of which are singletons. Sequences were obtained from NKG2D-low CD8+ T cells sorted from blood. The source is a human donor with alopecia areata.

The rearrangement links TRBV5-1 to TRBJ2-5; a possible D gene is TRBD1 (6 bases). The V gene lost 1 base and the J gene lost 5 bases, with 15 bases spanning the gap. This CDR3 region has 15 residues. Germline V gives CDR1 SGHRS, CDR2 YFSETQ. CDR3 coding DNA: TGCGCCAGCAGCTTGAACGATCAGGGGTTGGAGACCCAGTACTTC. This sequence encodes CASSLNDQGLETQYF.

DNA for the CDR3: TGTGCCAGCAGCTTACCAAGCGGGAGGGAAGTAGATACGCAGTATTTT. This gives the protein CASSLPSGREVDTQYF. The V call is TRBV7-9, the J call TRBJ2-3, with 10 bases that match TRBD2. With V trimmed by 2 bases and J by 5 bases, 7 bases remained unmatched. Germline V gives CDR1 SEHNR, CDR2 FQNEAQ (reference sequence). This CDR3 has 16 residues.

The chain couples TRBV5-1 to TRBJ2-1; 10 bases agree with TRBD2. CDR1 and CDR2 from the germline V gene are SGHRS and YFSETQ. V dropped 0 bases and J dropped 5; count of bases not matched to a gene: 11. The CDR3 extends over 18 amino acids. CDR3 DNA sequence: TGCGCCAGCAGCTTGGCCAGGGCTAGCGGGAGTCAAGACAATGAGCAGTTCTTC. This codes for CASSLARASGSQDNEQFF.

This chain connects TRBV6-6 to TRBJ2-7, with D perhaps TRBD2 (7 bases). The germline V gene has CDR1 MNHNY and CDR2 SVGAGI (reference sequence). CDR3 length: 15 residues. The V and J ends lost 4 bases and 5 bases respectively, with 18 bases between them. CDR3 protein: CASSSRGGGGHEQYF. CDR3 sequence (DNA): TGTGCCAGCAGTTCCCGAGGGGGGGGAGGGCACGAGCAGTACTTC.

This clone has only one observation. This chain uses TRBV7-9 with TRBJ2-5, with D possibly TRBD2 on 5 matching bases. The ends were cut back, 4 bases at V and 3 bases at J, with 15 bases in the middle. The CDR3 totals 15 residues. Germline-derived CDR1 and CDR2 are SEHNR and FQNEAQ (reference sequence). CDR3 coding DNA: TGTGCCAGCAGCTCTCGGAGGTTGGGGAAAGAGACCCAGTACTTC. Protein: CASSSRRLGKETQYF.

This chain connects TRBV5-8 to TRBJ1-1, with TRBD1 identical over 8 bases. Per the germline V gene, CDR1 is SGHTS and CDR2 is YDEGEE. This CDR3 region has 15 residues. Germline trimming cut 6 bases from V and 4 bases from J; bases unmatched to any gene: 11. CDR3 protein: CASTHGQGRTTEAFF. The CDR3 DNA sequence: TGTGCCAGCACCCACGGACAGGGAAGGACCACTGAAGCTTTCTTT.

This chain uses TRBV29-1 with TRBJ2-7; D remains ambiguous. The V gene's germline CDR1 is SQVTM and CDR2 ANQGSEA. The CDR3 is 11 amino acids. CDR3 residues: CSVDVGYEQYF. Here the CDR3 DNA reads TGCAGTGTCGACGTGGGCTACGAGCAGTACTTC.

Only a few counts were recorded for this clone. The CDR3 loop is CASFPSGSFDEQYF. The CDR3 DNA follows: TGTGCCAGCTTTCCTAGCGGGAGCTTCGACGAGCAGTACTTC. This chain joins TRBV7-9 and TRBJ2-7; 10 positions match TRBD2. Germline CDR1 is SEHNR and CDR2 is FQNEAQ (reference sequence). The J segment lost 5 bases and the V segment lost 8 bases, leaving 9 bases of the junction unmatched. The CDR3 sequence is 14 residues long.

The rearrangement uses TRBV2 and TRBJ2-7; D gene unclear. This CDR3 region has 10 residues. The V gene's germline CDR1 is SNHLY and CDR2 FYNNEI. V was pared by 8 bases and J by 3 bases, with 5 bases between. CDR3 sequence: CASLDYEQYF. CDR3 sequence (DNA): TGTGCCAGCTTAGACTACGAGCAGTACTTC.

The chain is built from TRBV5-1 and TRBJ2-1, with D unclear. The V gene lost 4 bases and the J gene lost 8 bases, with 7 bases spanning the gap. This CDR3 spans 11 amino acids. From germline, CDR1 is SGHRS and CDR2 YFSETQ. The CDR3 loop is CASSPSYEQFF. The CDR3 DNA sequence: TGCGCCAGCAGCCCATCCTATGAGCAGTTCTTC.

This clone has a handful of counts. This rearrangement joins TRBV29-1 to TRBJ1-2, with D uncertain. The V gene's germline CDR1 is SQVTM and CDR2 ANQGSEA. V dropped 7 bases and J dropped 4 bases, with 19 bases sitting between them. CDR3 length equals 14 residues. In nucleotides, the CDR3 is TGCAGCGCCGGCCCCCCCGCAGAATCCTATGGCTACACCTTC. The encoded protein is CSAGPPAESYGYTF. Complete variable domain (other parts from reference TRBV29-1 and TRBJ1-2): SAVISQKPSRDICQRGTSLTIQCQVDSQVTMMFWYRQQPGQSLTLIATANQGSEATYESGFVIDKFPISRPNLTFSTLTVSNMSPEDSSIYLCSAGPPAESYGYTFGSGTRLTVV.

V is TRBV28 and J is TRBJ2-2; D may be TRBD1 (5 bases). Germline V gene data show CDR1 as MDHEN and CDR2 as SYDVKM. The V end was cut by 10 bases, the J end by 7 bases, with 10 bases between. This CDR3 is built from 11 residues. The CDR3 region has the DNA TGTGCCACCCTCAGGGACGGGGAGCTGTTTTTT. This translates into CATLRDGELFF.

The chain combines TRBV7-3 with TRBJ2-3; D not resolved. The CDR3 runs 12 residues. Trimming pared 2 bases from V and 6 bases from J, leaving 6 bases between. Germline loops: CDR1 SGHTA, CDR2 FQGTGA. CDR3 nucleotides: TGTGCCAGCAGCTTAGACCTGGATACGCAGTATTTT. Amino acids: CASSLDLDTQYF. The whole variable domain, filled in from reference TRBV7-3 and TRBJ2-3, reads GAGVSQTPSNKVTEKGKYVELRCDPISGHTALYWYRQSLGQGPEFLIYFQGTGAADDSGLPNDRFFAVRPEGSVSTLKIQRTERGDSAVYLCASSLDLDTQYFGPGTRLTVL.

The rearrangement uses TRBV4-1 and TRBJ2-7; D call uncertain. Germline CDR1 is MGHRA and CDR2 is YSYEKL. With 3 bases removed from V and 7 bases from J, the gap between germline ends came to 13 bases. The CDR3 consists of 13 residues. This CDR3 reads CASSQVASLEQYF. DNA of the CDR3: TGCGCCAGCAGCCAGGTGGCTAGTCTGGAGCAGTACTTC.

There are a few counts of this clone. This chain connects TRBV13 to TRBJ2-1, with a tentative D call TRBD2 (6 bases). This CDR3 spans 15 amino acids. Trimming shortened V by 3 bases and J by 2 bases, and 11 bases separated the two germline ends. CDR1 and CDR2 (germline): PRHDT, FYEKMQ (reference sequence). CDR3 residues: CASSFAGRTYNEQFF. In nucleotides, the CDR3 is TGTGCCAGCAGCTTCGCGGGACGAACCTACAATGAGCAGTTCTTC.

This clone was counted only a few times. CDR3 amino acids: CASSLEDQPQHF. The DNA for the CDR3 is TGTGCCAGCAGCTTAGAAGATCAGCCCCAGCATTTT. The V gene is TRBV7-9, the J gene TRBJ1-5; D gene unclear. Germline-derived CDR1 and CDR2 are SEHNR and FQNEAQ (reference sequence). V was pared by 1 base and J by 5 bases, with 3 bases between. The CDR3 length is 12 residues. Complete variable domain (other parts from reference TRBV7-9 and TRBJ1-5): DTGVSQNPRHKITKRGQNVTFRCDPISEHNRLYWYRQTLGQGPEFLTYFQNEAQLEKSRLLSDRFSAERPKGSFSTLEIQRTEQGDSAMYLCASSLEDQPQHFGDGTRLSIL.

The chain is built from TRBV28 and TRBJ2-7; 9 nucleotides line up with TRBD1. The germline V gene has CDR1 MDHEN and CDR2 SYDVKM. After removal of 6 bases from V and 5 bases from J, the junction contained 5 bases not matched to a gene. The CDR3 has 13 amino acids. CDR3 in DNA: TGTGCCAGCAGCGACACAGGGGGCGACGAGCAGTACTTC. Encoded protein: CASSDTGGDEQYF.

CDR3 region: CASGRGSSYEQYF. In DNA, the CDR3 is TGTGCCAGCGGCCGGGGAAGCTCCTACGAGCAGTACTTC. This sequence joins TRBV27 and TRBJ2-7, with D possibly TRBD2 on 5 matching bases. This CDR3 is 13 amino acids long. V gave up 8 bases and J gave up 0 bases, with 11 bases separating them. The germline CDR1 and CDR2 sequences are MNHEY and SMNVEV (reference sequence).

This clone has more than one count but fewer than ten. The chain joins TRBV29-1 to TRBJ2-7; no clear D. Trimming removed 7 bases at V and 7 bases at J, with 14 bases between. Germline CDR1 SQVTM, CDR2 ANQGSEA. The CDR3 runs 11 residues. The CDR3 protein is CSARELGEQYF. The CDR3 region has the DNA TGCAGCGCTCGTGAGCTTGGAGAGCAGTACTTC.

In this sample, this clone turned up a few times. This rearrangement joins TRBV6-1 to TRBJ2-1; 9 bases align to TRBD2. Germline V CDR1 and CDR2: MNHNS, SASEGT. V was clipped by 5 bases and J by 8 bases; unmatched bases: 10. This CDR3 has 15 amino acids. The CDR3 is CASSMLAGELDEQFF. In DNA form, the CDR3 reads TGTGCCAGCAGTATGTTAGCGGGAGAACTAGATGAGCAGTTCTTC.

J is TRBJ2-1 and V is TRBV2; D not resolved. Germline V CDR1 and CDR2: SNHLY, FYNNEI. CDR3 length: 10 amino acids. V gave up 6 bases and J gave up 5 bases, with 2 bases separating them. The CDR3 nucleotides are TGTGCCAGCAGCGACAATGAGCAGTTCTTC. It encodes CASSDNEQFF.

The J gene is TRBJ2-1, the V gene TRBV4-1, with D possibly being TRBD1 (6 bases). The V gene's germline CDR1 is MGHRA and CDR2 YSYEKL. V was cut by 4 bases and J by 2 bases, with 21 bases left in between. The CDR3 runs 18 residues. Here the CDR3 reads CASSPVLSQGLAYNEQFF. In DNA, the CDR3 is TGCGCCAGCAGCCCCGTACTCTCCCAGGGGCTAGCCTACAATGAGCAGTTCTTC.

The CDR3 DNA reads TGTGCCAGCAGTTCCGCCCGGACAGGGATGGGTGAGCAGTTCTTC. Its protein product is CASSSARTGMGEQFF. The chain carries TRBV28 and TRBJ2-1; 8 bases fit TRBD1. CDR1 and CDR2 from the germline V gene are MDHEN and SYDVKM. CDR3 size: 15 residues. The J segment lost 9 bases and the V segment lost 4 bases, leaving 11 bases of the junction unmatched.

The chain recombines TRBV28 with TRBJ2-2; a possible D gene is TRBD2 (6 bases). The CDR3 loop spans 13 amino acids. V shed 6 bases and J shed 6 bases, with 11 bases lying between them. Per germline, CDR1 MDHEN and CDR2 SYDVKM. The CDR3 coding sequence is TGTGCCAGCAGCTTTGGAGGGCCCGGGGAGCTGTTTTTT. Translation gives CASSFGGPGELFF.

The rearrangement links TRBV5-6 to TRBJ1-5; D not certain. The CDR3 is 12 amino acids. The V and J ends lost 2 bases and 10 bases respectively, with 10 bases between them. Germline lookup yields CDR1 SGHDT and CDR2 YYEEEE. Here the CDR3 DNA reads TGTGCCAGCAGCTTTGGTGTAGGTCCCCAGCATTTT. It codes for CASSFGVGPQHF.

In DNA form, the CDR3 reads TGTGCCAGCAGTGAAGGCAGGGGGAACACTGAAGCTTTCTTT. This codes for CASSEGRGNTEAFF. The V gene is TRBV2, the J gene TRBJ1-1; perhaps TRBD1 as D (6 bases). Trimming took 1 base from V and 1 from J, leaving 7 bases between them. CDR3 length equals 14 residues. Germline CDR1 SNHLY, CDR2 FYNNEI.

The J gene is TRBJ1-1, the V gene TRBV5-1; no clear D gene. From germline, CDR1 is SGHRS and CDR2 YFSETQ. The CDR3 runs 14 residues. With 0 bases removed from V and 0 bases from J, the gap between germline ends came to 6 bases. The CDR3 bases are TGCGCCAGCAGCTTGGCAGGCATGAACACTGAAGCTTTCTTT. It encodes CASSLAGMNTEAFF.